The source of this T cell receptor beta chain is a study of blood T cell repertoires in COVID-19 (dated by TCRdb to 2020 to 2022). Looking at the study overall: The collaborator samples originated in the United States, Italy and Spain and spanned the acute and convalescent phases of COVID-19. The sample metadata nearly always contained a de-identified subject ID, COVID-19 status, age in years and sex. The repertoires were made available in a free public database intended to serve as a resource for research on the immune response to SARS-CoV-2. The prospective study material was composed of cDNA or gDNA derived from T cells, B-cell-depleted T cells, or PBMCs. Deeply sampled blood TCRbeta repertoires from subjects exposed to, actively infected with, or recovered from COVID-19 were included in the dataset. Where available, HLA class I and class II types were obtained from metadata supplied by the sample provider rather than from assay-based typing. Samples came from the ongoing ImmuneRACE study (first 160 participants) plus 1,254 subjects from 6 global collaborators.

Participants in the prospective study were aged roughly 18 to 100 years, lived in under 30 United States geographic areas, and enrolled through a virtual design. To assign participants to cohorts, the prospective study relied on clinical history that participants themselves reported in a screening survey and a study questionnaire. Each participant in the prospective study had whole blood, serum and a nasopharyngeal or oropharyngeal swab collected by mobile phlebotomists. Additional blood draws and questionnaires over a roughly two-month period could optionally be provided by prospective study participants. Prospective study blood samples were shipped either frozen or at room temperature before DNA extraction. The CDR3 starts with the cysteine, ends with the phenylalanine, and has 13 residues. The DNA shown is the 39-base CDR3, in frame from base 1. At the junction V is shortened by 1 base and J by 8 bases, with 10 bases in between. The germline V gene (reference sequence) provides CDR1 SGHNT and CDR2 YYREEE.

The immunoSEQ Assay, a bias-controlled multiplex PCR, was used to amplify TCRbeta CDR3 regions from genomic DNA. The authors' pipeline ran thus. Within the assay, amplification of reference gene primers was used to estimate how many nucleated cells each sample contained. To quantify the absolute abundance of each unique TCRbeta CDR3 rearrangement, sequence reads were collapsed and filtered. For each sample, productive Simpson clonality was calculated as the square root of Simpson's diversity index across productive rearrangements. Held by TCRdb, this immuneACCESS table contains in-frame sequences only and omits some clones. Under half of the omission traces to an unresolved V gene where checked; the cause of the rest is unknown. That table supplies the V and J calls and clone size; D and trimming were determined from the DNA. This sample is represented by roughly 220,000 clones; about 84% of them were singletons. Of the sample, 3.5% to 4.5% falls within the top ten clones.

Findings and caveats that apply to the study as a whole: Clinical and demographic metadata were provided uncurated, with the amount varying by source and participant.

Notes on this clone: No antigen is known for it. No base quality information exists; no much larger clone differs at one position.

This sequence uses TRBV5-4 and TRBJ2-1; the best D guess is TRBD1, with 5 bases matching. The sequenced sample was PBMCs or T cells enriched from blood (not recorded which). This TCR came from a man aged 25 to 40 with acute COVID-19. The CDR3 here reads CASSLRIGDEQFF. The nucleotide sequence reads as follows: TGTGCCAGCAGCTTGCGGATAGGGGATGAGCAGTTCTTC.